These 5 T cell receptor beta chains were sequenced from one sample in a study of cytomegalovirus exposure and HLA in healthy donors. The PCR used 60 Vbeta and 13 Jbeta primers. Libraries were prepared by immunoSEQ multiplex PCR; TCRdb keeps only in-frame clonotypes and omits some of them. Of about 180,000 clones in the sample, 70% to 85% are singletons; the top ten hold roughly 2.5%. Sequencing was done on a sample of PBMCs. These receptors were obtained from a human donor in good health.

In its sample, this clone was seen a few times. This chain links TRBV15 with TRBJ2-7, with D perhaps TRBD2 (5 bases). This CDR3 spans 15 amino acids. Germline CDR1 is LNHNV and CDR2 is YYDKDF (reference sequence). V lost 0 bases and J lost 2, with 11 bases in between. CDR3 in amino acids: CATSRDPAGTYEQYF. CDR3 DNA sequence: TGTGCCACCAGCAGAGATCCCGCGGGTACCTACGAGCAGTACTTC.

The J gene is TRBJ1-2, the V gene TRBV7-9, with D possibly matching TRBD1 (6 bases). V lost 2 bases to trimming and J lost 8 bases, with 12 bases between them. The CDR3 totals 13 residues. Germline lookup yields CDR1 SEHNR and CDR2 FQNEAQ (reference sequence). The CDR3 loop reads CASSLFLGAGYTF. The CDR3 coding sequence is TGTGCCAGCAGCTTATTTTTGGGGGCAGGCTACACCTTC.

This rearrangement joins TRBV5-6 to TRBJ2-3, with a weak D call TRBD1 (5 bases). The CDR3 length is 15 residues. Germline CDR1 SGHDT, CDR2 YYEEEE. V was trimmed by 2 bases and J by 2 bases, leaving 12 bases between them. CDR3 coding DNA: TGTGCCAGCAGCTTCACAGGAATGGACACAGATACGCAGTATTTT. It specifies CASSFTGMDTDTQYF.

This rearrangement joins TRBV6-5 to TRBJ1-6, with D possibly matching TRBD1 (6 bases). V dropped 0 bases and J dropped 6 bases, with 9 bases sitting between them. The CDR3 covers 15 residues. Germline CDR1 MNHEY, CDR2 SVGAGI. CDR3 loop: CASSYSGHPNSPLHF. The CDR3, as DNA: TGTGCCAGCAGTTACTCGGGACACCCTAATTCACCCCTCCACTTT.

The chain's CDR3 is CASSLTGGYQPQHF. The CDR3 DNA follows: TGCGCCAGCAGCTTGACAGGGGGCTATCAGCCCCAGCATTTT. The gene calls are TRBV5-1 and TRBJ1-5; 9 positions agree with TRBD1. The germline V gene encodes CDR1 SGHRS and CDR2 YFSETQ. This CDR3 has 14 residues. The J segment lost 5 bases and the V segment lost 1 base, leaving 1 base of the junction unmatched.